This T cell receptor (beta chain) comes out of a study of cytomegalovirus exposure and HLA in healthy donors. The study ran its PCR with 60 Vbeta and 13 Jbeta primers. Here immunoSEQ multiplex PCR was the method, and the copy in TCRdb shows in-frame clones only, minus some. In the table there are some 190,000 clones, around 85% of which are singletons. The CDR3 has 13 amino acids. CDR1 GTSNPN and CDR2 SVGIG come from the germline V gene (reference sequence). Losses at the gene ends were 0 bases for V and 8 bases for J; bases not matched to a gene: 2. The J gene is TRBJ2-1, the V gene TRBV30, with 9 bases that match TRBD1. This receptor was identified in a boy between 2 and 10 years old in good health and CMV-seronegative. What was sequenced was PBMCs. The CDR3 sequence: CAWSVQGAYEQFF. The CDR3 region has the DNA TGTGCCTGGAGTGTACAGGGGGCATATGAGCAGTTCTTC.